This T cell receptor (beta chain) was sequenced during a study of blood T cell repertoires in COVID-19. Whole-study context: Samples representing acute and convalescent COVID-19 were sourced from the United States, Italy and Spain. T cells, B-cell-depleted T cells, or PBMCs supplied cDNA or gDNA.

Germline V gene lookup returns CDR1 SEHNR and CDR2 FQNEAQ (reference sequence). The CDR3 has 14 amino acids. Trimming left V 4 bases short and J 6 bases short, with 10 bases between. Under the authors' procedure: Estimates of nucleated cell counts were drawn from the amplification of reference gene primers. Only in-frame clones appear in the TCRdb table, and some are missing; sequencing was by immunoSEQ multiplex PCR. That table supplies the V and J calls and clone size; D and trimming were determined from the DNA. The sample lists over 200,000 clones; around four fifths were seen once. The clonotype originates from a man aged 40-55 years with active or convalescent COVID-19. Sequencing input: peripheral blood. The V call is TRBV7-9, the J call TRBJ1-6; no reliable D call. The CDR3 is CASSSPGSNSPLHF. CDR3 sequence (DNA): TGTGCCAGCAGCTCCCCTGGGAGTAATTCACCCCTCCACTTT.